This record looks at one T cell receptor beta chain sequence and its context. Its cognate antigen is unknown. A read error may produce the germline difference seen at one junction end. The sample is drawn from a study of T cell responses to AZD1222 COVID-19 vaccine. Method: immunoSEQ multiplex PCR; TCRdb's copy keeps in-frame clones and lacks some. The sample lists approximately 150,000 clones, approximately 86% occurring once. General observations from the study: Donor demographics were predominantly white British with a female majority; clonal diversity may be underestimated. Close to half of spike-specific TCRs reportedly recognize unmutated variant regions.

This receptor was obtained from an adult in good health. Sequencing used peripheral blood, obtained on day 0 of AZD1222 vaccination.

CDR3 DNA sequence: TGCGCCAGCAGTGAGGGGTCGGAGGAGATTTTT. Translating gives CASSEGSEEIF. V is TRBV10-1 and J is TRBJ1-4, with no clear D. The V gene's germline CDR1 is WNHNN and CDR2 SYGVQD (reference sequence). This CDR3 comprises 11 residues.